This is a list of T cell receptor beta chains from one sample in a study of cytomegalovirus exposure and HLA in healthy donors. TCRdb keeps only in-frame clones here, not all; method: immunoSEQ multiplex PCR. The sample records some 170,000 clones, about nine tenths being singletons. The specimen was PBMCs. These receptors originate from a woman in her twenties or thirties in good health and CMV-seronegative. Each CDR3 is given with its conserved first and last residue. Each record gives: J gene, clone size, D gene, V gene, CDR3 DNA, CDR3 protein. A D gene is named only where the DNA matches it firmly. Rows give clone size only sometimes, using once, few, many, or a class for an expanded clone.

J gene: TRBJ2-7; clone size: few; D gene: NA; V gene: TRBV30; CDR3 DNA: TGTGCCTGGAGCCCCGGGTGGGACGAGCAGTACTTC; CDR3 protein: CAWSPGWDEQYF
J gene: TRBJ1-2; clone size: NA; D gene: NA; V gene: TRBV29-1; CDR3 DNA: TGCAGCGTCGTAAGACAGGACGATGGCTACACCTTC; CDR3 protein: CSVVRQDDGYTF
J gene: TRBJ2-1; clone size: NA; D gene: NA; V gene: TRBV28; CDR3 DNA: TGTGCCAGCAGTTTAAAAAATGAGCAGTTCTTC; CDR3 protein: CASSLKNEQFF
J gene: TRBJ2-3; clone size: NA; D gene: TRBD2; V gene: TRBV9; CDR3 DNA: TGTGCCAGCAGCCCCAGTCCTAGACTAGCGGCATCCCCGTCGCCCACAGATACGCAGTATTTT; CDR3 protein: CASSPSPRLAASPSPTDTQYF
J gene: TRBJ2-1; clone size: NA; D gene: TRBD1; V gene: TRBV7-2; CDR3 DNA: TGTGCCAGCAGCCCATGGGTGACAGGGAATAGCTACAATGAGCAGTTCTTC; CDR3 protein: CASSPWVTGNSYNEQFF
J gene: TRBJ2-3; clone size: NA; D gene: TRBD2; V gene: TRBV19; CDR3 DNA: TGTGCCAGTAGCGGGGGGTTTAGTAACACAGATACGCAGTATTTT; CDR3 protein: CASSGGFSNTDTQYF
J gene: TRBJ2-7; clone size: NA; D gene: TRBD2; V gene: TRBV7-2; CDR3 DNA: TGTGCCAGCAGCTTGTTAGCGGGAAACATCTACGAGCAGTACTTC; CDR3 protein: CASSLLAGNIYEQYF
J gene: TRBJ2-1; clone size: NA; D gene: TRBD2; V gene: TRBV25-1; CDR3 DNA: TGTGCCAGCAGTACGCGGATGGGGGGGGGACTAGCCTACAATGAGCAGTTCTTC; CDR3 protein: CASSTRMGGGLAYNEQFF
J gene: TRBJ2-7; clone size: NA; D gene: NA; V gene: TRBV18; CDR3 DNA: TGTGCCAGCTCACGGAGTCTATCCTACGAGCAGTACTTC; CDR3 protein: CASSRSLSYEQYF
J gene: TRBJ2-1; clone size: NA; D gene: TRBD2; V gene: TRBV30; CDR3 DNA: TGTGCCTGGAGTGTTCTATCGGGCGGGAGGGCCTTCAATGAGCAGTTCTTC; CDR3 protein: CAWSVLSGGRAFNEQFF
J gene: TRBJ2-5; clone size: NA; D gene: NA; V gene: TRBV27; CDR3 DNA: TGTGCCAGCAGTTTCATTGACCTGGGGACCCAGTACTTC; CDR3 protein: CASSFIDLGTQYF
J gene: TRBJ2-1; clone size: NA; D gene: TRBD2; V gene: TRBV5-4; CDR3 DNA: TGTGCCAGCAGCTTGAGACTAGCGGCCTACAATGAGCAGTTCTTC; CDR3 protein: CASSLRLAAYNEQFF
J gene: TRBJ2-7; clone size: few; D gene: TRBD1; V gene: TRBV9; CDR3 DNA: TGTGCCAGCAGCAACTTACAGGGGGCAGGAGAGCAGTACTTC; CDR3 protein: CASSNLQGAGEQYF
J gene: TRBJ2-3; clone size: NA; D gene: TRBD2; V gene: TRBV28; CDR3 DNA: TGTGCCAGCAGTATAACTACTACTAGCGGAAAGTATTTT; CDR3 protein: CASSITTTSGKYF
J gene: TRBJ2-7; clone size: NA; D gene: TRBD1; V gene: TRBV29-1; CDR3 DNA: TGCAGCGTTAATCGACAGGGGGTCGGATCCTACGAGCAGTACTTC; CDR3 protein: CSVNRQGVGSYEQYF
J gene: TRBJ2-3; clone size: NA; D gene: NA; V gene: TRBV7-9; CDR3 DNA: TGTGCCAGCAGCCCCATGGGGCGGGGAGGCACAGATACGCAGTATTTT; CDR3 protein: CASSPMGRGGTDTQYF
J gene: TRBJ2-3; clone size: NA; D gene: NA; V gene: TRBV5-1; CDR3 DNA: TGCGCCAGCCTCCGGCTCGTCCCTAAAGAAGAAAGCACAGATACGCAGTATTTT; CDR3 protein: CASLRLVPKEESTDTQYF
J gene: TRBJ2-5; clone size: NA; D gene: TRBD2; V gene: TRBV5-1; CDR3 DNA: TGCGCCAGCAGCTCGGATAGCGGGAGACGGGAGACCCAGTACTTC; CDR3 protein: CASSSDSGRRETQYF
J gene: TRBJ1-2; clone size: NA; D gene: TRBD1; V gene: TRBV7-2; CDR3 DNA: TGTGCCAGCAGCCGGACAGGGAACTATGGCTACACCTTC; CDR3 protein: CASSRTGNYGYTF
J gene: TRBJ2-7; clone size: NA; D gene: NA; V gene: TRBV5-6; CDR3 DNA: TGTGCCAGCAGCTTTACCCTGGGGAGGGAGCAGTACTTC; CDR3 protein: CASSFTLGREQYF
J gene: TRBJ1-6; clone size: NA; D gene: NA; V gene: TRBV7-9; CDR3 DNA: TGTGCCAGCAGCGAGAGCTACACACCCCTCCACTTT; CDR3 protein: CASSESYTPLHF
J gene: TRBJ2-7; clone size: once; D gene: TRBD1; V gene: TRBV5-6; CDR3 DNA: TGTGCCAGCAGCACCGGACAGGCGACGGGGGAGCAGTACTTC; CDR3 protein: CASSTGQATGEQYF
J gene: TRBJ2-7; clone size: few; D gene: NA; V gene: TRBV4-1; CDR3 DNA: TGCGCCAGCAGCCCACCACTCGCGACAGTGTACGAGCAGTACTTC; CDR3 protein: CASSPPLATVYEQYF
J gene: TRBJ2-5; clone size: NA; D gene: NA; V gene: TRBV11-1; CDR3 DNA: TGTGCCAGCAGCTTCGAAGACAGTGCGATGGAGACCCAGTACTTC; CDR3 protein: CASSFEDSAMETQYF
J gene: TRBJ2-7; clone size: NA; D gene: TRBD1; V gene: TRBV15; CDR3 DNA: TGTGCCACCAGCCGGGACAGCTACGAGCAGTACTTC; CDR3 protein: CATSRDSYEQYF
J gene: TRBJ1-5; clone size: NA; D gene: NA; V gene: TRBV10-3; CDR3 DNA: TGTGCCATCAGTGAGTCGGGGGGCAATCAGCCCCAGCATTTT; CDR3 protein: CAISESGGNQPQHF
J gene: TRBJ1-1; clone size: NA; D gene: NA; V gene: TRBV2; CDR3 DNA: TGTGCCAGCAGTGATCGGGAAACTGAAGCTTTCTTT; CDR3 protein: CASSDRETEAFF
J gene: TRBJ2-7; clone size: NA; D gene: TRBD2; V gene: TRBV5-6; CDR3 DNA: TGTGCCAGCGGTGGACTAGCGGGGGGCCCCGGATCCTCCTACGAGCAGTACTTC; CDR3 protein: CASGGLAGGPGSSYEQYF
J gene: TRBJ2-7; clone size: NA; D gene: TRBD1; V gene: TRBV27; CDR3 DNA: TGTGCCAGCAGTCTCACCGGGACAGGGAGATCCGAGCAGTACTTC; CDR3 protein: CASSLTGTGRSEQYF
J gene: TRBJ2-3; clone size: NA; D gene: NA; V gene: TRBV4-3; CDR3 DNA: TGCGCCAGCAGCCAACGTCAGGGGTCAGATACGCAGTATTTT; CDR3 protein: CASSQRQGSDTQYF
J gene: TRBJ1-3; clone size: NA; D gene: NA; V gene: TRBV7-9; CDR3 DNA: TGTGCCAGCAGCTTAGCCTCCGGGACCTCTGGAAACACCATATATTTT; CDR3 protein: CASSLASGTSGNTIYF
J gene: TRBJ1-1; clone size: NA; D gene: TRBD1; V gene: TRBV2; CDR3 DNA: TGTGCCAGCAAGGACAGGGGTTTACTTATGAACACTGAAGCTTTCTTT; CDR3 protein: CASKDRGLLMNTEAFF
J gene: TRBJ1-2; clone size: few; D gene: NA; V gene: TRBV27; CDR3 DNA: TGTGCCAGCAGTTTCGCGGCAAGTAACTATGGCTACACCTTC; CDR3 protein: CASSFAASNYGYTF
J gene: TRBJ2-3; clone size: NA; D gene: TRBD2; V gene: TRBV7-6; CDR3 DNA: TGTGCCAGCAGGGCGGCTAGCGGGGGGGTAACAGATACGCAGTATTTT; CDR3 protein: CASRAASGGVTDTQYF
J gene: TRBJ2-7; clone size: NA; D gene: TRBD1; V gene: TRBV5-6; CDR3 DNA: TGTGCCAGCAGCTTACAGGGGGCTGTCTACGAGCAGTACTTC; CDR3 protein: CASSLQGAVYEQYF
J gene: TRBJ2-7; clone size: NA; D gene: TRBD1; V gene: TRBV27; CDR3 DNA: TGTGCCAGCAGCCCCATTCCCACGGGACAGGGAATTTACGAGCAGTACTTC; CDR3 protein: CASSPIPTGQGIYEQYF
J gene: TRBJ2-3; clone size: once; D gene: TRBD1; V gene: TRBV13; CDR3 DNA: TGTGCCAGCAGCTCCCGGGACAGGGACACAGATACGCAGTATTTT; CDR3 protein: CASSSRDRDTDTQYF
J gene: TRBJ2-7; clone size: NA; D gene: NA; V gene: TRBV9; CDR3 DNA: TGTGCCAGCAGCCGGGCGGGGAACTACGAGCAGTACTTC; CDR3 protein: CASSRAGNYEQYF
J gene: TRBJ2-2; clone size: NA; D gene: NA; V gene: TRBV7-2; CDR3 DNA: TGTGCCAGCAGCTTAGCGATTCCAGCTACCGGGGAGCTGTTTTTT; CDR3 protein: CASSLAIPATGELFF
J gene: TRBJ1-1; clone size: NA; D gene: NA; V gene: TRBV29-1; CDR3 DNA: TGCAGCGTCCGACGGGAGAACACTGAAGCTTTCTTT; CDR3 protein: CSVRRENTEAFF
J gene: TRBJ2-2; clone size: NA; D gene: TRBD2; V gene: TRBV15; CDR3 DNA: TGTGCCACCAGCAGGACATATGGGACTAGCGGGAGTAGCACCGGGGAGCTGTTTTTT; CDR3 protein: CATSRTYGTSGSSTGELFF
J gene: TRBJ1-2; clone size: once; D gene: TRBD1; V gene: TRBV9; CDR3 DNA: TGTGCCAGCAGCACCCGGACAGGGGTTAACTATGGCTACACCTTC; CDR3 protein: CASSTRTGVNYGYTF
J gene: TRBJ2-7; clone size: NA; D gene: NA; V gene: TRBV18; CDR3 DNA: TGTGCCAGCTCACCGACGCCGACCTACGAGCAGTACTTC; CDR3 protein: CASSPTPTYEQYF
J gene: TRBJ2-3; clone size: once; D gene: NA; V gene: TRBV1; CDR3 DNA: TGCACCAGCAGCCAAGTCGAGGGGGGGGCGGCAGATACGCAGTATTTT; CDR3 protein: CTSSQVEGGAADTQYF
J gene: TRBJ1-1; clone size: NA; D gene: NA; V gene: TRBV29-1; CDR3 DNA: TGCAGCGTTGTTAAGAACACTGAAGCTTTCTTT; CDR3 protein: CSVVKNTEAFF
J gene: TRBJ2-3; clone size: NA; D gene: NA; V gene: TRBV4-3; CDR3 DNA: TGCGCCAGCAGCCAAGATAAACTGATGGGAGATACGCAGTATTTT; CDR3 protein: CASSQDKLMGDTQYF
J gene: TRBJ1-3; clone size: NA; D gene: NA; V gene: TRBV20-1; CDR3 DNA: TGCAGTGCTCGACGGGGTAACACCATATATTTT; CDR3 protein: CSARRGNTIYF
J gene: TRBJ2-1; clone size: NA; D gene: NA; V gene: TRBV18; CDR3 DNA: TGTGCCAGCTCACCGAACCCCCGCTCCAGCTCCTACAATGAGCAGTTCTTC; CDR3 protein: CASSPNPRSSSYNEQFF
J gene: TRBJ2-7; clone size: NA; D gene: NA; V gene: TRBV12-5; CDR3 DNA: TGTGCTAGTGGACAAAACAGGGTAGTTCACGAGCAGTACTTC; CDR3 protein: CASGQNRVVHEQYF
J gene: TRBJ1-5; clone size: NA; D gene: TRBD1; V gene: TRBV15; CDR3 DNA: TGTGCCACCAGCAGAGTTCTTACAGGGGGTAATCAGCCCCAGCATTTT; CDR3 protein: CATSRVLTGGNQPQHF
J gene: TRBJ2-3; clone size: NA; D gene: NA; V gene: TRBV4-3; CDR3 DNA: TGCGCCAGCAGCCAATTCGGGGGACTCGGTGGAAGCACAGATACGCAGTATTTT; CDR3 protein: CASSQFGGLGGSTDTQYF
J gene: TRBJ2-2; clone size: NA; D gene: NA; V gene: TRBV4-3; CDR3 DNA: TGCGCCAGCAGCCAAGGACATACAGGGAGGCCCGGGGAGCTGTTTTTT; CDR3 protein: CASSQGHTGRPGELFF
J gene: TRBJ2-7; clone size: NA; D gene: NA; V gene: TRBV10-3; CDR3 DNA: TGTGCCATCAGTCAGGGGGGCGAGCAGTACTTC; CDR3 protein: CAISQGGEQYF
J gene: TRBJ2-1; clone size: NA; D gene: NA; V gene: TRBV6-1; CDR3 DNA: TGTGCCAGCAGACTCGGTCTGGAGGGGTTCTTC; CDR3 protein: CASRLGLEGFF
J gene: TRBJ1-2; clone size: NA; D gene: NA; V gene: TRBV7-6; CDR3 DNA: TGTGCCAGCAGCTTAGCGTCCCGGGTTCGAGATGGCTACACCTTC; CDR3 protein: CASSLASRVRDGYTF
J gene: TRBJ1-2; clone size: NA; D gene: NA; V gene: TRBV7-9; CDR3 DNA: TGTGCCAGCAGCCCCGCCCGTGGGGGGAAAGGCTATGGCTACACCTTC; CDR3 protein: CASSPARGGKGYGYTF
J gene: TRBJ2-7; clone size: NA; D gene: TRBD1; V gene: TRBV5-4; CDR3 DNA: TGTGCCAGCAGCTTTCAGACAGGGGCCCAGTACGAGCAGTACTTC; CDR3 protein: CASSFQTGAQYEQYF
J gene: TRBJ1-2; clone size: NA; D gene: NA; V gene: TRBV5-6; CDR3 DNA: TGTGCCAGCAGCTTAGGGGACTTCTATTACGACTATGGCTACACCTTC; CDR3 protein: CASSLGDFYYDYGYTF
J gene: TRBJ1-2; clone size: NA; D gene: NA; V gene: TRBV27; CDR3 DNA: TGTGCCAGCAGTCCGTTGAGGGCTAACTATGGCTACACCTTC; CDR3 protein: CASSPLRANYGYTF